This entry lists 21 T cell receptor beta chains sequenced from one sample in a study of cytomegalovirus exposure and HLA in healthy donors. PCR amplification relied on 60 Vbeta primers (plus 13 Jbeta primers). Data came from immunoSEQ multiplex PCR; TCRdb stores just in-frame clones and leaves some out. This sample has fewer than 250,000 clones; over 60% occur once, and the top ten carry around 1.8%. Sequences were obtained from PBMCs. The receptors were sampled from a man between 18 and 29 years old in good health and CMV-seronegative.

V gene TRBV19 combines with J gene TRBJ1-1, with D possibly matching TRBD1 (5 bases). From germline, CDR1 is LNHDA and CDR2 SQIVND (reference sequence). V dropped 4 bases and J dropped 0 bases, with 15 bases sitting between them. This CDR3 contains 16 residues. Here the CDR3 reads CASSTTPQGMNTEAFF. The CDR3 DNA reads as TGTGCCAGTAGTACCACACCCCAGGGTATGAACACTGAAGCTTTCTTT.

This clone was counted once. Other DNA sequences in this specimen translate into the identical CDR3. The chain recombines TRBV29-1 with TRBJ2-7, with 7 bases lining up with TRBD2. Germline lookup yields CDR1 SQVTM and CDR2 ANQGSEA. This CDR3 region has 12 residues. CDR3 amino acids: CSAPGTGGEQYF. CDR3 nucleotides: TGCAGTGCCCCAGGGACGGGGGGTGAGCAGTACTTC.

The rearrangement joins TRBV7-2 to TRBJ2-5, with 7 nucleotides matching TRBD2. The CDR3 totals 13 residues. The J segment lost 5 bases and the V segment lost 8 bases, leaving 8 bases of the junction unmatched. Germline assignment: CDR1 SGHTA and CDR2 FQGNSA. The CDR3 sequence: CASFGRLGETQYF. DNA for the CDR3: TGTGCCAGCTTCGGGAGGTTGGGTGAGACCCAGTACTTC.

This clone was observed a single time. This chain joins TRBV28 and TRBJ1-3; 7 nucleotides match TRBD1. V lost 4 bases to trimming and J lost 4 bases; unmatched junction nucleotides: 7. The length of the CDR3 is 15 residues. CDR1 is MDHEN and CDR2 is SYDVKM in the germline V gene. DNA for the CDR3: TGTGCCAGCAGTTCGGACAGGTCATCCGGAAACACCATATATTTT. This codes for CASSSDRSSGNTIYF.

This clone was seen once. This chain connects TRBV11-1 to TRBJ2-1; D unresolved. V was cut by 3 bases and J by 5 bases, with 11 bases left in between. Germline loops: CDR1 SGHAT, CDR2 FQDESV (reference sequence). CDR3 length: 14 residues. CDR3: CASSLNPPDNEQFF. CDR3 nucleotide sequence: TGTGCCAGCAGCTTGAACCCCCCGGACAATGAGCAGTTCTTC. Together with reference TRBV11-1 and TRBJ2-1, the CDR3 gives the full variable domain: EAEVAQSPRYKITEKSQAVAFWCDPISGHATLYWYRQILGQGPELLVQFQDESVVDDSQLPKDRFSAERLKGVDSTLKIQPAELGDSAMYLCASSLNPPDNEQFFGPGTRLTVL.

The CDR3: CASIGQANANTEAFF. The DNA of the CDR3 is TGTGCCAGTATCGGACAGGCAAACGCGAACACTGAAGCTTTCTTT. The V gene is TRBV7-9, the J gene TRBJ1-1; 7 bases match TRBD1. CDR3 length equals 15 residues. V lost 9 bases, J lost 1 base, and 11 bases stayed unmatched. CDR1 SEHNR and CDR2 FQNEAQ come from the germline V gene (reference sequence).

V and J are TRBV7-2 and TRBJ2-7; 14 nucleotides line up with TRBD2. In germline, CDR1 is SGHTA, CDR2 FQGNSA. The J segment lost 7 bases and the V segment lost 5 bases, leaving 16 bases of the junction unmatched. The CDR3 runs to 18 residues. The CDR3: CASSTTGGLAGDPSEQYF. The CDR3 coding sequence is TGTGCCAGCAGCACTACAGGGGGACTAGCGGGAGATCCCTCGGAGCAGTACTTC. The variable domain in full, completed from reference TRBV7-2 and TRBJ2-7, reads GAGVSQSPSNKVTEKGKDVELRCDPISGHTALYWYRQSLGQGLEFLIYFQGNSAPDKSGLPSDRFSAERTGGSVSTLTIQRTQQEDSAVYLCASSTTGGLAGDPSEQYFGPGTRLTVT.

The gene calls are TRBV6-6 and TRBJ2-5; unclear D gene. Germline V lookup: CDR1 MNHNY, CDR2 SVGAGI (reference sequence). There are 13 residues in the CDR3. V was cut by 6 bases and J by 4 bases, with 12 bases left in between. CDR3 loop: CASRGSIGETQYF. CDR3 in DNA: TGTGCCAGCAGGGGCTCAATTGGAGAGACCCAGTACTTC.

CDR3 sequence (DNA): TGTGCCAGCAAGGGTTTAGCGGGCCAGTCGTTCTCCTACAATGAGCAGTTCTTC. This gives the protein CASKGLAGQSFSYNEQFF. The chain employs TRBV25-1 and TRBJ2-1; 7 nucleotides agree with TRBD2. V shed 7 bases, J shed 0 bases, and the junction held 15 bases outside the gene matches. Germline CDR1 MGHDK, CDR2 SYGVNS. The CDR3 is 18 amino acids.

The CDR3 coding sequence is TGTGCCAGCAGCTTAGCGGACAGGGGGCGTGCCGGGGAGCTGTTTTTT. Translated, it gives CASSLADRGRAGELFF. This sequence joins TRBV7-9 and TRBJ2-2, with TRBD1 identical over 11 bases. The CDR3 sequence is 16 residues long. V dropped 0 bases and J dropped 6; count of bases not matched to a gene: 3. CDR1 is SEHNR, CDR2 FQNEAQ, per germline (reference sequence).

The sample holds one count of this clone. V is TRBV12-5 and J is TRBJ1-1, with a possible D match to TRBD1 (6 bases). The germline CDR1 and CDR2 sequences are LGHNT and FRNRAP. V lost 6 bases, J lost 0 bases, and 20 bases lay in between. The CDR3 is made up of 17 amino acids. Written as DNA, the CDR3 is TGTGCTAGTGGACAACACACAGGGAGTAACATGAACACTGAAGCTTTCTTT. It translates to CASGQHTGSNMNTEAFF.

The chain links TRBV7-9 to TRBJ1-2; 8 bases are shared with TRBD1. V trimming: 5 bases; J trimming: 3 bases; junction bases outside the gene matches: 5. The CDR3 is 14 amino acids. CDR1 and CDR2 (germline): SEHNR, FQNEAQ (reference sequence). CDR3 residues: CASSRTGTDYGYTF. CDR3 in DNA: TGTGCCAGCAGCAGGACAGGGACGGACTATGGCTACACCTTC.

The V call is TRBV6-1, the J call TRBJ1-4, with 8 bases aligning to TRBD1. Germline assignment: CDR1 MNHNS and CDR2 SASEGT. V was pared by 0 bases and J by 8 bases, with 5 bases of the junction left unmatched. The CDR3 loop spans 15 amino acids. DNA of the CDR3: TGTGCCAGCAGTGAAGCCGGGGCAGGGGGCGAAAAACTGTTTTTT. It specifies CASSEAGAGGEKLFF.

This chain uses TRBV6-6 with TRBJ1-4; 10 bases are a match to TRBD1. Germline trimming cut 4 bases from V and 0 bases from J; bases unmatched to any gene: 2. The length of the CDR3 is 16 residues. Germline V gene data show CDR1 as MNHNY and CDR2 as SVGAGI (reference sequence). This chain's CDR3 is CASSSGQGATNEKLFF. CDR3 nucleotide sequence: TGTGCCAGCAGTTCAGGACAGGGGGCAACTAATGAAAAACTGTTTTTT.

The chain has TRBV5-1 and TRBJ2-1; the D gene is possibly TRBD1 (6 bases). CDR1 is SGHRS and CDR2 is YFSETQ in the germline V gene. CDR3 length: 15 amino acids. The V and J ends lost 1 base and 3 bases respectively, with 11 bases between them. CDR3 protein: CASSLTAGVYNEQFF. The DNA of the CDR3 is TGCGCCAGCAGCTTGACGGCAGGGGTCTACAATGAGCAGTTCTTC.

The chain couples TRBV2 to TRBJ2-1, with 9 bases fitting TRBD1. CDR1 SNHLY and CDR2 FYNNEI come from the germline V gene. The CDR3 has 17 residues. J was trimmed by 3 bases and V by 3 bases; bases with no gene match: 9. CDR3 loop: CASSEYRTGDFYNEQFF. The CDR3 DNA sequence: TGTGCCAGCAGTGAGTACCGGACAGGGGACTTCTACAATGAGCAGTTCTTC.

This rearrangement joins TRBV5-4 to TRBJ2-3; TRBD1 agrees at 7 bases. Trimming took 2 bases from V and 1 from J; bases not matched to a gene: 7. Looked up from germline, CDR1 is SGHNT and CDR2 is YYREEE (reference sequence). The CDR3 has 16 residues. The CDR3 DNA reads as TGTGCCAGCAGCTTCGACAGGGTTCGTGGCACAGATACGCAGTATTTT. Translated, it gives CASSFDRVRGTDTQYF.

This rearrangement joins TRBV7-6 to TRBJ1-5; tentatively, D is TRBD1 (6 bases). The CDR3 covers 15 residues. Germline values: CDR1 SGHVS, CDR2 FNYEAQ. Trimming left V 5 bases short and J 4 bases short, with 15 bases between. The CDR3 DNA is TGTGCCAGCAGCCCCTCTGGACAGATTAATCAGCCCCAGCATTTT. Protein product: CASSPSGQINQPQHF. Full variable domain (rest looked up from reference TRBV7-6 and TRBJ1-5): GAGVSQSPRYKVTKRGQDVALRCDPISGHVSLYWYRQALGQGPEFLTYFNYEAQQDKSGLPNDRFSAERPEGSISTLTIQRTEQRDSAMYRCASSPSGQINQPQHFGDGTRLSIL.

This clone was seen only once. The genes are TRBV29-1 and TRBJ2-5; 8 positions match TRBD1. Germline assignment: CDR1 SQVTM and CDR2 ANQGSEA. The CDR3 consists of 13 residues. The CDR3 DNA follows: TGCAGTGTAGACAGGGGTGGAGGAGAGACCCAGTACTTC. Translating gives CSVDRGGGETQYF.

CDR3 sequence reads: CASGSTTFAGEAFF. The CDR3 DNA follows: TGTGCTAGTGGATCGACAACCTTTGCGGGTGAAGCTTTCTTT. The chain combines TRBV12-5 with TRBJ1-1; no firm D call. Germline CDR1 is LGHNT and CDR2 is FRNRAP. V was shortened by 6 bases and J by 7 bases, with 18 bases between the two germline ends. The CDR3 extends over 14 amino acids.

This chain uses TRBV7-3 with TRBJ2-7; weak D call: TRBD2 (7 bases). V lost 5 bases, J lost 3 bases, and 17 bases lay in between. Germline V gives CDR1 SGHTA, CDR2 FQGTGA. The CDR3 loop spans 15 amino acids. The CDR3 DNA sequence: TGTGCCAGCAGCCAGTGGGGGGCTAGCGGCTACGAGCAGTACTTC. This translates into CASSQWGASGYEQYF.